This record looks at one T cell receptor beta chain sequence and its context. The CDR3 has 17 residues. The V and J ends lost 2 bases and 4 bases respectively, with 21 bases between them. Original handling: From reference gene primer amplification, estimates of nucleated cell counts were derived. Here immunoSEQ multiplex PCR was the method, and the copy in TCRdb shows in-frame clones only, minus some. The DNA was the basis for D and trimming; V, J and clone size are from that table. The table lists about 150,000 clones, 70% to 85% of them singletons. This record comes from a study of blood T cell repertoires in COVID-19. As for the study in general: Spain, Italy and the United States supplied samples that represented acute and convalescent COVID-19. Sources were T cells, B-cell-depleted T cells, or PBMCs; the material itself was cDNA or gDNA.

Sequencing input: peripheral blood. The chain combines TRBV23-1 with TRBJ2-7; weak D call: TRBD1 (5 bases). TRBV23-1 is labeled an ORF, and its function is uncertain. The clonotype was recovered from a man in his 60s who had recovered from COVID-19. The CDR3 region is CASSQPPWQGSPYEQYF. CDR3 nucleotides: TGCGCCAGCAGTCAACCCCCCTGGCAGGGTAGTCCATACGAGCAGTACTTC.